This T cell receptor (beta chain) was captured in a study of shared clonotypes between healthy human individuals. The CDR3 spans 14 residues. V shed 3 bases and J 10 bases; nucleotides not matched to a gene: 7. Looked up from germline, CDR1 is MNHNS and CDR2 is SASEGT. Data came from immunoSEQ multiplex PCR; TCRdb stores just in-frame clones and leaves some out. The table lists about 2 million clones, approximately 95% of them singletons. Terminally differentiated effector memory CD45RA+ cells were excluded from the naive CD8 cells, which were CD45RO-negative and positively selected for CCR7. The sequenced sample consisted of naive CD8+ T cells sorted from blood. V is TRBV6-1 and J is TRBJ2-1; 9 positions agree with TRBD2. The clonotype originates from a man between 18 and 29 years old in good health. The CDR3 loop is CASSDGGGAWEQFF. The CDR3 nucleotides read TGTGCCAGCAGTGACGGCGGGGGGGCATGGGAGCAGTTCTTC.